Given below is one TCR beta chain in context. The antigen remains undetermined. This sample was included in a study of T cell clonotyping in hematopoietic cell transplantation. Study summary: Recipient samples before transplant were obtained post-cytoreduction.

The time point here: recipient sample about 28 days before transplant, after cytoreduction. V lost 1 base and J 3 bases, leaving 6 bases between the germline ends. This CDR3 has 13 residues. Germline CDR1 SGHTA, CDR2 FQGNSA. Study results and caveats: Graft donor and pretransplant recipient Inverse Simpson Index values predicted broader posttransplant TCR diversity.

Data came from immunoSEQ multiplex PCR; TCRdb stores just in-frame clones and leaves some out. Here the sample spans 16,000 or so clones, 93% being singletons. The chain joins TRBV7-2 to TRBJ1-1, with a tentative D call TRBD1 (5 bases). The sequencing here drew on peripheral blood mononuclear cells, taken before stem cell transplant. The TCR comes from a man younger than 35 with biphenotypic leukemia. Some clones in this sample may be carry-over from other donors' samples. CDR3 nucleotide sequence: TGTGCCAGCAGCTTAGGGGGGGACACTGAAGCTTTCTTT. It codes for CASSLGGDTEAFF.